The sequence of this T cell receptor (beta chain) was determined in a study of T-cell reconstitution after alpha-beta-depleted transplantation in children. Trimming took 0 bases from V and 2 from J, leaving 10 bases between them. CDR3 length: 15 amino acids. Unique molecular identifiers featured in how the TCRbeta library was prepared. TCRdb reanalysed the PCR reads using MiXCR and keeps one entry per CDR3 protein. Among 800,000 to 1,000,000 distinct CDR3 sequences listed, about 31% were seen once. Source: PBMCs, mostly from graft donor cells, taken 360 days after TCRalphabeta/CD19-depleted stem cell transplant. The chain is built from TRBV12-3 or TRBV12-4 and TRBJ2-5, with D perhaps TRBD2 (6 bases). This TCR came from a boy less than two years old who had a stem cell transplant for SCID, so the T cells may come from the graft donor. CDR3 nucleotides: TGTGCCAGCAGTTTAGCGCGGGACTCTCAAGAGACCCAGTACTTC. Amino acid sequence: CASSLARDSQETQYF.